The 16 T cell receptor beta chains reported below all come from one sample, sequenced in a study of blood T cell repertoires in COVID-19. The data were produced by immunoSEQ multiplex PCR, yet TCRdb's version contains in-frame clones alone and is incomplete. The repertoire holds roughly 60,000 clones, with 77% as singletons. The sample comprised peripheral blood. These receptors were obtained from a human donor in a cohort sampled during active COVID-19.

The gene calls are TRBV19 and TRBJ1-5, with TRBD1 identical over 10 bases. CDR1 and CDR2 from the germline V gene are LNHDA and SQIVND (reference sequence). Losses at the gene ends were 6 bases for V and 0 bases for J; bases not matched to a gene: 2. The CDR3 is 15 residues long. The CDR3 coding sequence is TGTGCCAGTAGACGGACAGGGGGTAGCAATCAGCCCCAGCATTTT. It is translated as CASRRTGGSNQPQHF.

The chain carries TRBV6-5 and TRBJ1-5; possibly TRBD1 for D (6 bases). V was clipped by 6 bases and J by 4 bases, with 16 bases between them. Germline V gene data show CDR1 as MNHEY and CDR2 as SVGAGI. The CDR3 is made up of 15 amino acids. The CDR3 reads CASSLGGAGNQPQHF. In DNA, the CDR3 is TGTGCCAGCAGCCTTGGGGGGGCCGGGAATCAGCCCCAGCATTTT.

The chain couples TRBV18 to TRBJ1-2, with 10 bases matching TRBD1. The length of the CDR3 is 14 residues. The germline V gene has CDR1 KGHSH and CDR2 LQKENI. J gave up 8 bases and V 6 bases, and 9 bases lay outside the gene matches. The CDR3 DNA sequence: TGTGCCAGCTCCCCCCGGGACAGGGGTGACGGCTACACCTTC. Translated: CASSPRDRGDGYTF.

The CDR3 spells CASSWTTSGRGGGELFF. The CDR3 region has the DNA TGCGCCAGCAGCTGGACTACTAGCGGGAGGGGAGGCGGGGAGCTGTTTTTT. The V and J genes are TRBV5-1 and TRBJ2-2; 13 bases match TRBD2. V trimming: 3 bases; J trimming: 7 bases; junction bases outside the gene matches: 9. The CDR3 is 17 amino acids. Germline V gene lookup returns CDR1 SGHRS and CDR2 YFSETQ.

This chain's CDR3 is CASATSGRGDTQYF. In DNA form, the CDR3 reads TGTGCCAGCGCGACTAGCGGGAGAGGAGATACGCAGTATTTT. The chain joins TRBV6-5 to TRBJ2-3; 12 bases are a match to TRBD2. The V and J ends lost 8 bases and 5 bases, in that order; junction bases with no gene match: 5. The V gene's germline CDR1 is MNHEY and CDR2 SVGAGI. The CDR3 loop spans 14 amino acids.

The V call is TRBV24-1, the J call TRBJ2-3; TRBD2 matches at 12 bases. Per the germline V gene, CDR1 is KGHDR and CDR2 is SFDVKD. CDR3 length equals 15 residues. J gave up 4 bases and V 7 bases, and 5 bases lay outside the gene matches. The CDR3 region is CATSRGLAGSDTQYF. The CDR3 coding sequence is TGTGCCACCAGCCGAGGACTAGCGGGGTCAGATACGCAGTATTTT.

This chain connects TRBV7-9 to TRBJ2-7; 14 bases fit TRBD2. V gave up 1 base and J gave up 7 bases; unmatched junction bases: 6. Germline V gene sequence: CDR1 SEHNR, CDR2 FQNEAQ (reference sequence). The CDR3 runs to 16 residues. The CDR3 protein is CASSLVGGLAGVEQYF. The CDR3, as DNA: TGTGCCAGCAGCTTAGTAGGGGGACTAGCGGGAGTTGAGCAGTACTTC.

CDR3 in DNA: TGTGCCAGCAGCTTGGAGGGACAGGGGGCGAGCAATGAGCAGTTCTTC. Translated, it gives CASSLEGQGASNEQFF. The chain uses TRBV5-4 and TRBJ2-1; TRBD1 aligns across 12 bases. V shed 0 bases and J 6 bases; nucleotides not matched to a gene: 4. The CDR3 extends over 16 amino acids. Germline CDR1 and CDR2: SGHNT and YYREEE (reference sequence).

The chain has TRBV7-9 and TRBJ1-2, with TRBD1 identical over 7 bases. The CDR3 loop spans 14 amino acids. The germline gives CDR1 SEHNR, CDR2 FQNEAQ (reference sequence). J gave up 2 bases and V 3 bases, and 3 bases lay outside the gene matches. In DNA, the CDR3 is TGTGCCAGCAGCTTGGGGACAGCAAACTATGGCTACACCTTC. This encodes CASSLGTANYGYTF.

This clone came up once. J is TRBJ2-3 and V is TRBV28; 12 bases match TRBD2. Looked up from germline, CDR1 is MDHEN and CDR2 is SYDVKM. The trim removed 7 bases at V and 2 bases at J, leaving 7 bases unmatched. This CDR3 contains 16 residues. CDR3 in amino acids: CASNQGTSGYTDTQYF. The CDR3 region has the DNA TGTGCCAGCAATCAAGGGACTAGCGGGTACACAGATACGCAGTATTTT.

The chain combines TRBV5-1 with TRBJ2-3; 12 positions agree with TRBD2. This CDR3 has 17 residues. Germline CDR1 SGHRS, CDR2 YFSETQ. V dropped 0 bases and J dropped 3; count of bases not matched to a gene: 5. The DNA of the CDR3 is TGCGCCAGCAGCTTGGGACTAGCGGGAGCGGCGACAGATACGCAGTATTTT. Translation: CASSLGLAGAATDTQYF.

V and J are TRBV6-5 and TRBJ1-1; D gene uncertain. In germline, CDR1 is MNHEY, CDR2 SVGAGI. The V end lost 5 bases, the J end lost 0 bases, and 10 bases lay between the germline ends. This CDR3 contains 14 residues. CDR3 amino acids: CASSKRGMNTEAFF. The CDR3 DNA reads TGTGCCAGCAGTAAACGAGGGATGAACACTGAAGCTTTCTTT.

The V and J genes are TRBV18 and TRBJ2-7; 7 bases are a match to TRBD2. With V trimmed by 3 bases and J by 2 bases, 7 bases remained unmatched. The CDR3 is 15 amino acids. CDR1 and CDR2 (germline): KGHSH, LQKENI. The CDR3 sequence is CASSPGSSGTYEQYF. The CDR3 DNA reads TGTGCCAGCTCACCGGGGTCTAGCGGAACCTACGAGCAGTACTTC.

The chain links TRBV19 to TRBJ2-1; 7 bases are shared with TRBD2. Losses at the gene ends were 3 bases for V and 3 bases for J; bases not matched to a gene: 5. Germline-derived CDR1 and CDR2 are LNHDA and SQIVND (reference sequence). There are 15 residues in the CDR3. This CDR3 reads CASSISGRGYNEQFF. CDR3 nucleotides: TGTGCCAGTAGTATTAGCGGGCGCGGCTACAATGAGCAGTTCTTC.

The gene calls are TRBV10-1 and TRBJ2-3; 8 bases are a match to TRBD2. After removal of 2 bases from V and 3 bases from J, the junction contained 4 bases not matched to a gene. Looked up from germline, CDR1 is WNHNN and CDR2 is SYGVQD (reference sequence). This CDR3 is 15 amino acids long. The CDR3 DNA reads as TGCGCCAGCAGTGAGCGGGGGGGGTTTACAGATACGCAGTATTTT. As protein: CASSERGGFTDTQYF.

The J gene is TRBJ2-1, the V gene TRBV19, with 9 bases fitting TRBD1. V was clipped by 3 bases and J by 3 bases; unmatched bases: 3. Looked up from germline, CDR1 is LNHDA and CDR2 is SQIVND (reference sequence). This CDR3 comprises 15 residues. The CDR3 here is CASSISGQGYNEQFF. Written as DNA, the CDR3 is TGTGCCAGTAGTATTTCGGGACAGGGCTACAATGAGCAGTTCTTC.